Presented here are 16 T cell receptor beta chains from one specimen sequenced in a study of identical twins. Each CDR3 protein is one row after TCRdb ran MiXCR on the 5' RACE reads. The sample shows about 430,000 distinct CDR3 sequences, about 18% of them seen only once. Specimen: naive T cells sorted from blood. The receptors shown here come from a man aged 50-60 years in good health.

This rearrangement joins TRBV5-6 to TRBJ1-4; D not resolved. V lost 2 bases and J 3 bases, leaving 11 bases between the germline ends. Germline assignment: CDR1 SGHDT and CDR2 YYEEEE. The CDR3 loop spans 15 amino acids. CDR3 in amino acids: CASSFTEAANEKLFF. The CDR3 coding sequence is TGTGCCAGCAGCTTTACAGAAGCAGCTAATGAAAAACTGTTTTTT.

This chain joins TRBV11-1 and TRBJ2-3; maybe TRBD1 (7 bases). The CDR3 loop spans 17 amino acids. Trimming left V 5 bases short and J 4 bases short, with 22 bases between. Looked up from germline, CDR1 is SGHAT and CDR2 is FQDESV (reference sequence). CDR3 residues: CASSIPLGGGAADTQYF. Written as DNA, the CDR3 is TGTGCCAGCAGCATCCCGTTAGGAGGGGGCGCGGCAGATACGCAGTATTTT.

The chain employs TRBV12-3 or TRBV12-4 and TRBJ2-3; TRBD1 is a possible D gene (9 bases). The CDR3 is 20 amino acids. V lost 1 base and J lost 5, with 28 bases in between. The CDR3 here is CASSLGLGQGLSSGRDTQYF. The DNA for the CDR3 is TGTGCCAGCAGTTTAGGCCTGGGACAGGGTCTTTCGAGCGGGAGAGATACGCAGTATTTT.

This clonotype was counted many times. The chain carries TRBV6-2 or TRBV6-3 and TRBJ1-5, with 8 bases that match TRBD1. The V segment lost 2 bases and the J segment 6 bases; nucleotides outside the gene matches: 9. Per the germline V gene, CDR1 is MNHEY and CDR2 is SVGEGT. This CDR3 has 16 residues. CDR3 amino acids: CASSYGAGGGGQPQHF. In DNA form, the CDR3 reads TGTGCCAGCAGTTACGGGGCAGGGGGCGGAGGTCAGCCCCAGCATTTT.

This clonotype came up a few times. This chain uses TRBV5-1 with TRBJ2-7; 8 positions agree with TRBD2. The CDR3 has 15 residues. Trimming cost V 0 bases and J 0 bases; bases outside gene matches: 2. The germline V gene has CDR1 SGHRS and CDR2 YFSETQ. CDR3 sequence reads: CASSLELAVSYEQYF. For the CDR3, the DNA is TGCGCCAGCAGCTTGGAACTAGCGGTCTCCTACGAGCAGTACTTC.

This clonotype has only a few counts. The chain uses TRBV12-3 or TRBV12-4 and TRBJ2-5, with 10 positions matching TRBD1. There are 15 residues in the CDR3. V lost 4 bases to trimming and J lost 5 bases; unmatched junction nucleotides: 7. The CDR3 reads CASSSGTGAFETQYF. The DNA of the CDR3 is TGTGCCAGCAGTTCCGGGACAGGGGCGTTCGAGACCCAGTACTTC.

This clonotype was seen a handful of times. The chain links TRBV29-1 to TRBJ2-3; D may correspond to TRBD1 or TRBD2 (5 bases each). The CDR3 length is 13 residues. Looked up from germline, CDR1 is SQVTM and CDR2 is ANQGSEA. The CDR3 protein is CSSVLSWGDTQYF. In nucleotides, the CDR3 is TGCAGTTCCGTGCTATCCTGGGGGGATACGCAGTATTTT.

As regards this clonotype: A much bigger clone sits one base away, suggesting this may be a read error. The V and J genes are TRBV6-5 and TRBJ2-7; no reliable D call. Germline CDR1 is MNHEY and CDR2 is SVGAGI. V dropped 0 bases and J dropped 6 bases, with 12 bases sitting between them. This CDR3 contains 14 residues. The chain's CDR3 is CASSYSYGNCEQYF. The DNA for the CDR3 is TGTGCCAGCAGTTACTCGTACGGCAACTGCGAGCAGTACTTC.

This clonotype was detected only a few times. The V gene is TRBV7-9, the J gene TRBJ2-1, with 13 bases lining up with TRBD2. The CDR3 length is 16 residues. Germline V lookup: CDR1 SEHNR, CDR2 FQNEAQ (reference sequence). The V segment lost 5 bases and the J segment 7 bases; nucleotides outside the gene matches: 8. CDR3 region: CASSIGLAGVRNEQFF. The CDR3 coding sequence is TGTGCCAGCAGCATTGGACTAGCGGGAGTTAGAAATGAGCAGTTCTTC.

The CDR3 nucleotides read TGTGCCAGCAGCGTAGCTACCCCGACGGCGAATACGCAGTATTTT. Translating it yields CASSVATPTANTQYF. V is TRBV9 and J is TRBJ2-3, with D unresolved. V was cut by 0 bases and J by 7 bases, with 15 bases left in between. From germline, CDR1 is SGDLS and CDR2 YYNGEE. The CDR3 extends over 15 amino acids.

This clonotype was recorded many times. This rearrangement joins TRBV7-2 to TRBJ2-7; D may be TRBD1 or TRBD2 (6 bases each). Trimming left V 1 base short and J 3 bases short, with 13 bases between. Germline CDR1 SGHTA, CDR2 FQGNSA. This CDR3 is 15 amino acids long. CDR3 protein: CASSLGAGHNYEQYF. For the CDR3, the DNA is TGTGCCAGCAGCTTAGGGGCGGGACACAACTACGAGCAGTACTTC.

This clonotype was found a few times. The rearrangement joins TRBV7-8 to TRBJ1-6, with D possibly TRBD1 on 5 matching bases. Trimming took 1 base from V and 7 from J, leaving 11 bases between them. Germline CDR1 is SGHVS and CDR2 is FQNEAQ. The length of the CDR3 is 15 residues. CDR3 sequence reads: CASSLVGTENSPLHF. For the CDR3, the DNA is TGTGCCAGCAGCTTAGTCGGGACGGAGAATTCACCCCTCCACTTT.

This clonotype was picked up many times. The genes are TRBV20-1 and TRBJ1-2; 7 bases align to TRBD1. Germline loops: CDR1 DFQATT, CDR2 SNEGSKA (reference sequence). Germline trimming cut 5 bases from V and 7 bases from J; bases unmatched to any gene: 7. CDR3 length: 12 residues. The DNA for the CDR3 is TGCAGTGCTTACGGGACAGTTTCTGGCTACACCTTC. It is translated as CSAYGTVSGYTF.

To note about this clonotype: It may be a read error: a sequence one base away is much more abundant. The gene calls are TRBV27 and TRBJ1-3; D is uncertain. CDR1 MNHEY and CDR2 SMNVEV come from the germline V gene (reference sequence). The CDR3 is 16 amino acids. Written as DNA, the CDR3 is TGTGCCAGCAGTAGCACGTCAGTGAACTCTGGAAACACCATAAATTTT. Protein: CASSSTSVNSGNTINF.

This clonotype has a handful of counts. The rearrangement links TRBV6-5 to TRBJ2-1, with D perhaps TRBD2 (6 bases). Germline V gene sequence: CDR1 MNHEY, CDR2 SVGAGI. The CDR3 has 14 residues. V was cut by 4 bases and J by 7 bases, with 14 bases left in between. Written as DNA, the CDR3 is TGTGCCAGCAGTTCCCCCGGGGGAGTTAATGAGCAGTTCTTC. It translates to CASSSPGGVNEQFF.

This clonotype was counted a few times. The chain employs TRBV4-3 and TRBJ2-2; 8 positions match TRBD1. CDR1 is LGHNA and CDR2 is YSLEER in the germline V gene. The V segment lost 4 bases and the J segment 7 bases; nucleotides outside the gene matches: 8. The CDR3 covers 15 residues. This chain's CDR3 is CASSPGQVKGGELFF. CDR3 nucleotides: TGCGCCAGCAGCCCGGGACAGGTTAAGGGCGGGGAGCTGTTTTTT.